This TCR beta chain was profiled in a study of blood T cell repertoires in COVID-19. This clone is a singleton in its sample. In the original workflow: Amplified reference gene primers provided the basis for estimating nucleated cell counts. TCRdb's copy holds only in-frame clones and misses some; the assay was immunoSEQ multiplex PCR. V, J and clone size are those of that table, while D and trimming were read from the DNA. This repertoire shows fewer than 300,000 clones, about nine tenths found once; its top ten account for roughly a sixth. Cohort allocation depended upon clinical history that participants reported. Two negative PCRs, clearance, or symptom resolution were required of recovered Cohort 3 donors. Sequencing was carried out using PBMCs or T cells enriched from blood (not recorded which). The sequence was obtained from a man between 18 and 29 years old who had recovered from COVID-19.

This CDR3 is CASSIGTGNEQYF. In nucleotides, the CDR3 is TGTGCCAGTAGTATTGGGACAGGGAACGAGCAGTACTTC. J is TRBJ2-7 and V is TRBV19, with 9 bases aligning to TRBD1. The ends lost 3 bases at V and 5 bases at J; junction bases unmatched: 2. Germline CDR1 reads LNHDA; CDR2 reads SQIVND (reference sequence). CDR3 size: 13 residues.